This T cell receptor beta chain was captured in a study of blood T cell repertoires in COVID-19. TCRdb's table, derived via immunoSEQ multiplex PCR, lists solely in-frame clones and lacks some. The sample lists under 350,000 clones, roughly 90% occurring once. This CDR3 is 15 amino acids long. Trimming left V 4 bases short and J 4 bases short, with 15 bases between. In germline, CDR1 is SGHRS, CDR2 YFSETQ. Which cohort a participant joined came from the clinical history participants gave. The sequence was obtained from a man in his 60s who had recovered from COVID-19. The sequencing sample was made of PBMCs or T cells enriched from blood (not recorded which). This chain links TRBV5-1 with TRBJ1-5, with D perhaps matching TRBD1 (5 bases). The CDR3 sequence is CASSPDNLINQPQHF. In DNA form, the CDR3 reads TGCGCCAGCAGCCCGGACAACCTAATAAATCAGCCCCAGCATTTT. Supplemented by reference TRBV5-1 and TRBJ1-5, the full variable domain reads KAGVTQTPRYLIKTRGQQVTLSCSPISGHRSVSWYQQTPGQGLQFLFEYFSETQRNKGNFPGRFSGRQFSNSRSEMNVSTLELGDSALYLCASSPDNLINQPQHFGDGTRLSIL.